Here is one T cell receptor beta chain with its context. Only in-frame clones appear in the TCRdb table, and some are missing; sequencing was by immunoSEQ multiplex PCR. The sample yields 45,000 to 55,000 clones, approximately 84% seen once. Per the germline V gene, CDR1 is SGHTA and CDR2 is FQGNSA. This CDR3 contains 14 residues. V was pared by 3 bases and J by 4 bases, with 10 bases between. The data stem from a study of OX40 agonist ivuxolimab in advanced cancers. Across the study: The drug used for patients, ivuxolimab, was an agonistic anti-OX40 (CD134) antibody. With a range of roughly 20 to 90, age averaged roughly 60 years, and 65% to 90% were male.

The sample in question was CD4+ or CD8+ T cells sorted from blood, obtained in a trial of the OX40 agonist ivuxolimab. This TCR derives from an adult with an advanced solid tumor such as melanoma, head and neck, liver or kidney cancer. This chain uses TRBV7-2 with TRBJ2-1; D is unresolved. CDR3 bases: TGTGCCAGCAGCTTCGGGTTAGAATACAATGAGCAGTTCTTC. Residues: CASSFGLEYNEQFF.